The TCR beta chain described here comes from a study of PD-1 blockade in classical Hodgkin lymphoma (dated by TCRdb to 2018 to 2021). Looking at the study overall: Nivolumab dosing was 3 mg/kg intravenously every 2 weeks, continuing until either disease progression or unacceptable toxicity. A peripheral blood immune signature of response to PD-1 blockade in classical Hodgkin lymphoma was defined using TCR beta sequencing and CyTOF. What the study reported, not specific to this receptor: Lower diversity was seen in patients whose nivolumab began less than 1 year after ASCT, and these patients were left out of later analyses so that immune reconstitution would not confound the results. A significant rise by C4D1 was seen in CD4+ but not CD8+ TCR diversity (p=0.0027 vs p=0.16), with the rise being most apparent in complete responders (p=0.02). Baseline TCR diversity was reported to be lower in newly diagnosed patients than in healthy donors, and even lower in relapsed/refractory patients. The study was limited to a single clinical trial cohort, and causes of repertoire differences, possibly disease activity or prior therapy, remained undefined. Trial patients achieving complete response had baseline diversity similar to newly diagnosed patients, whereas partial responders and progressors had significantly lower diversity.

Taken with the paper, the label for time point translates to: cycle 1 day 1 (C1D1), immediately before nivolumab initiation. Every trial patient had relapsed following autologous stem cell transplantation, and prior brentuximab vedotin exposure was what differed among cohorts A, B and C. CD8+ T cells were purified from thawed PBMCs by magnetic negative selection with a Miltenyi CD8+ T cell isolation kit. A total of over 55 patients with relapsed/refractory classical Hodgkin lymphoma made up the trial cohort, and each patient's best overall response was complete response, partial response or progressive disease. Trial patients were treated with single-agent nivolumab in the multi-cohort phase II CheckMate 205 trial. An independent review committee assessed best overall response by applying the 2007 International Working Group response criteria. Trial PBMCs were collected just before the start of nivolumab (C1D1) and during therapy at cycle 2 day 1 and cycle 4 day 1. Peripheral blood was collected in 8 mL Vacutainer Cell Preparation Tubes, from which PBMCs were isolated by centrifugation and then cryopreserved. Purified CD4+ and CD8+ fractions were prepared only for cases in which an additional PBMC sample was available. Magnetically labelled cells were removed on LS columns in a quadroMACS separator, and the flow-through was retained as the purified fraction.

Genomic DNA was extracted with the Qiagen DNeasy kit from unsorted PBMCs and from negatively selected CD4+ and CD8+ fractions. Using primers that anneal to V and J segments, immunoSEQ multiplex PCR amplified the TCR beta CDR3 regions. A synthetic immune receptor repertoire was used to minimize amplification bias, and remaining bias was computationally removed after sequencing. The authors' pipeline ran thus. Custom Python scripts were used to quantify repertoire diversity as the Shannon entropy index. The unsorted, CD4+ and CD8+ repertoires were each analyzed separately, with the exception of combined analyses, where CD4+ and CD8+ sequences were merged in silico. A clone counted as expanded when the clone's frequency after treatment rose at least 2-fold relative to C1D1, and clones undetected at baseline were given a pseudocount of 0.5. Singleton clones were defined as clones with 0 or 1 copy at C1D1, and non-singleton clones were defined as clones with 2 or more copies. Clones expanded in unsorted samples were labelled as CD4+, CD8+ or unknown by matching protein sequences in sorted samples from the same patient. Wilcoxon tests on paired samples were used to test diversity changes from C1D1 to C4D1. The table was pulled from immuneACCESS by TCRdb, which kept in-frame rearrangements only. Such tables lose some clones; where checked, under half of the loss comes from unresolved V genes, and the rest has no known cause. V, J and clone size derive from that table, while D and trimming were established from the DNA sequence. The sample table records about 29,000 clones; roughly 88% of these occur just once. Of the sample, approximately 6.3% falls within the top ten clones.

In the germline V gene, CDR1 corresponds to SGHDT and CDR2 to YYEEEE. V gives up 3 bases and J gives up 3 bases, and the segment between their germline ends measures 13 bases. The CDR3 spans 14 residues, from the cysteine through the phenylalanine. Only the CDR3 portion is preserved as DNA: 42 bases, with reading frame beginning at the first base. As to this clone: Its target antigen remains unknown. No base quality values were provided; no much bigger clone lies one nucleotide off.

The V and J genes are TRBV5-6 and TRBJ2-7; the D segment is perhaps TRBD1 or TRBD2, each sharing 5 matched bases. The source was CD8+ T cells from blood, collected at baseline. This TCR derives from a human donor with classical Hodgkin lymphoma. Here the CDR3 is given as CASSWGRSYYEQYF. The DNA reads as follows: TGTGCCAGCAGCTGGGGACGATCCTACTACGAGCAGTACTTC.